These T cell receptor beta chains were read from a single sample in a study of PD-L1 blockade in urothelial cancer. Only in-frame clones appear in the TCRdb table, and some are missing; sequencing was by immunoSEQ multiplex PCR. The sample consists of approximately 90,000 clones, around 91% of them appearing once. Specimen: PBMCs, collected around atezolizumab (anti-PD-L1) treatment. These receptors were obtained from a man in his sixties with urothelial cancer. Each CDR3 is given with its conserved first and last residue. The D gene is left open where the match is weak. Only part of the rows carry a size: once, few, many, or a class if the clone is expanded.

J gene: TRBJ1-4
V gene: TRBV7-8
D gene: TRBD1
clone size: once
CDR3 protein: CASSTRGTDNEKLFF
CDR3 DNA: TGTGCCAGCAGCACCCGCGGGACAGATAATGAAAAACTGTTTTTT

J gene: TRBJ2-3
V gene: TRBV6-6
D gene: TRBD1
clone size: once
CDR3 protein: CASRKDRSTDTQYF
CDR3 DNA: TGTGCCAGCAGGAAGGACAGGAGCACAGATACGCAGTATTTT

J gene: TRBJ2-4
V gene: TRBV11-2
D gene: TRBD2
clone size: NA
CDR3 protein: CASSSKGASGRLAKNIQYF
CDR3 DNA: TGTGCCAGCAGCTCAAAGGGCGCTAGCGGGAGATTGGCCAAAAACATTCAGTACTTC

J gene: TRBJ2-3
V gene: TRBV6-5
D gene: TRBD2
clone size: NA
CDR3 protein: CASSSRGFTDTQYF
CDR3 DNA: TGTGCCAGCAGTTCGCGGGGGTTCACAGATACGCAGTATTTT

J gene: TRBJ2-1
V gene: TRBV10-3
D gene: NA
clone size: NA
CDR3 protein: CAISEEGGSYNEQFF
CDR3 DNA: TGTGCCATCAGTGAGGAGGGTGGATCCTACAATGAGCAGTTCTTC

J gene: TRBJ2-7
V gene: TRBV7-2
D gene: TRBD2
clone size: NA
CDR3 protein: CASSLASGPTYEQYF
CDR3 DNA: TGTGCCAGCAGCTTAGCTAGCGGGCCGACCTACGAGCAGTACTTC

J gene: TRBJ1-5
V gene: TRBV29-1
D gene: TRBD1
clone size: NA
CDR3 protein: CSVSGGGNQPQHF
CDR3 DNA: TGCAGCGTTTCAGGGGGCGGGAATCAGCCCCAGCATTTT

J gene: TRBJ2-1
V gene: TRBV9
D gene: NA
clone size: NA
CDR3 protein: CASSVVGTPIGEQFF
CDR3 DNA: TGTGCCAGCAGCGTAGTTGGGACTCCGATCGGGGAGCAGTTCTTC

J gene: TRBJ1-1
V gene: TRBV30
D gene: TRBD1
clone size: NA
CDR3 protein: CAWRGQVGTEAFF
CDR3 DNA: TGTGCCTGGAGGGGACAGGTGGGCACTGAAGCTTTCTTT

J gene: TRBJ2-1
V gene: TRBV9
D gene: NA
clone size: NA
CDR3 protein: CASSVGGRSEQFF
CDR3 DNA: TGTGCCAGCAGCGTAGGAGGTAGGAGTGAGCAGTTCTTC

J gene: TRBJ2-1
V gene: TRBV28
D gene: TRBD2
clone size: NA
CDR3 protein: CASGTSEREQFF
CDR3 DNA: TGTGCCAGCGGTACTAGCGAGCGTGAGCAGTTCTTC

J gene: TRBJ1-4
V gene: TRBV7-9
D gene: TRBD1
clone size: NA
CDR3 protein: CASSQGQGTNEKLFF
CDR3 DNA: TGTGCCAGCAGCCAAGGACAGGGGACTAATGAAAAACTGTTTTTT

J gene: TRBJ1-5
V gene: TRBV10-3
D gene: NA
clone size: once
CDR3 protein: CAISVEAVSQPQHF
CDR3 DNA: TGTGCCATCAGTGTGGAAGCGGTGAGTCAGCCCCAGCATTTT

J gene: TRBJ1-2
V gene: TRBV2
D gene: TRBD1
clone size: NA
CDR3 protein: CASSVFRDRGLRTF
CDR3 DNA: TGTGCCAGCAGTGTCTTTCGGGACAGGGGGCTTCGCACCTTC

J gene: TRBJ2-7
V gene: TRBV18
D gene: NA
clone size: NA
CDR3 protein: CASLPNPGSYEQYF
CDR3 DNA: TGTGCCAGCCTACCCAATCCGGGATCCTACGAGCAGTACTTC

J gene: TRBJ2-3
V gene: TRBV5-4
D gene: NA
clone size: NA
CDR3 protein: CASSLESGTDTQYF
CDR3 DNA: TGTGCCAGCAGCTTGGAGTCGGGCACAGATACGCAGTATTTT

J gene: TRBJ2-1
V gene: TRBV7-2
D gene: TRBD2
clone size: NA
CDR3 protein: CASSFTSGGQLQFF
CDR3 DNA: TGTGCCAGCAGCTTCACTAGCGGGGGACAACTACAGTTCTTC

J gene: TRBJ2-1
V gene: TRBV21-1
D gene: NA
clone size: NA
CDR3 protein: CASSKTSGYTSGSASSYNEQFF
CDR3 DNA: TGTGCCAGCAGCAAAACTTCGGGATATACTAGCGGGAGTGCGAGCTCCTACAATGAGCAGTTCTTC

J gene: TRBJ2-3
V gene: TRBV5-1
D gene: TRBD2
clone size: once
CDR3 protein: CASSRLLAGATDTQYF
CDR3 DNA: TGCGCCAGCAGCAGACTACTAGCGGGAGCAACAGATACGCAGTATTTT

J gene: TRBJ2-3
V gene: TRBV7-9
D gene: TRBD2
clone size: once
CDR3 protein: CASTVAGVYTQYF
CDR3 DNA: TGTGCCAGCACCGTAGCGGGAGTGTATACGCAGTATTTT

J gene: TRBJ2-3
V gene: TRBV6-5
D gene: NA
clone size: once
CDR3 protein: CASSVGGGDTQYF
CDR3 DNA: TGTGCCAGCAGTGTAGGGGGAGGGGATACGCAGTATTTT

J gene: TRBJ2-7
V gene: TRBV11-2
D gene: TRBD2
clone size: once
CDR3 protein: CASSLGLAASQVQYF
CDR3 DNA: TGTGCCAGCAGCTTAGGGCTAGCGGCGAGTCAGGTGCAGTACTTC

J gene: TRBJ1-1
V gene: TRBV19
D gene: TRBD1
clone size: NA
CDR3 protein: CASSSAGTGHMNTEAFF
CDR3 DNA: TGTGCCAGTAGTTCCGCCGGGACAGGACACATGAACACTGAAGCTTTCTTT